The next 27 T cell receptor beta chains were all read from a single sample in a study of CD8 T cells in Susac syndrome. After extraction with the RNeasy kit, roughly 0.45 to 1 ug of the RNA was reverse transcribed using random hexamers. TCRdb itself ran the immunoSEQ multiplex PCR reads through MiXCR, one entry per CDR3 protein. The sample yields around 280,000 distinct CDR3 sequences, approximately 84% seen once. The specimen sequenced was CD8+ T cells from PBMCs. The receptor set was obtained from a human donor with multiple sclerosis.

There are a few counts of this clonotype. The V and J genes are TRBV13 and TRBJ2-1; 8 positions match TRBD2. CDR1 PRHDT and CDR2 FYEKMQ come from the germline V gene (reference sequence). Losses at the gene ends were 3 bases for V and 4 bases for J; bases not matched to a gene: 5. This CDR3 region has 15 residues. The CDR3 coding sequence is TGTGCCAGCAGCTTGTCTAGCGGGCGGTACAATGAGCAGTTCTTC. It translates to CASSLSSGRYNEQFF. Together with reference TRBV13 and TRBJ2-1, the CDR3 gives the full variable domain: AAGVIQSPRHLIKEKRETATLKCYPIPRHDTVYWYQQGPGQDPQFLISFYEKMQSDKGSIPDRFSAQQFSDYHSELNMSSLELGDSALYFCASSLSSGRYNEQFFGPGTRLTVL.

In its sample, this clonotype was seen a few times. The gene calls are TRBV12-3 or TRBV12-4 and TRBJ2-7; 9 bases fit TRBD2. The junction had 6 bases not matched to a gene; V was cut back by 3 bases and J by 3 bases. The CDR3 has 15 residues. This CDR3 is CASSFPLAGNYEQYF. The DNA of the CDR3 is TGTGCCAGCAGTTTCCCCCTAGCGGGGAACTACGAGCAGTACTTC.

The V gene is TRBV30, the J gene TRBJ2-7; 14 bases line up with TRBD2. V trimming: 3 bases; J trimming: 2 bases; junction bases outside the gene matches: 3. Germline V gene sequence: CDR1 GTSNPN, CDR2 SVGIG (reference sequence). This CDR3 spans 15 amino acids. CDR3 residues: CAWSAGLAGAYEQYF. DNA of the CDR3: TGTGCCTGGAGCGCGGGACTAGCGGGAGCCTACGAGCAGTACTTC.

The sample holds a few counts of this clonotype. This sequence joins TRBV27 and TRBJ2-3; no clear D. V shed 5 bases and J shed 4 bases, with 7 bases lying between them. Looked up from germline, CDR1 is MNHEY and CDR2 is SMNVEV (reference sequence). This CDR3 spans 12 amino acids. The CDR3 loop is CASSQRSDTQYF. CDR3 sequence (DNA): TGTGCCAGCAGTCAGAGGTCAGATACGCAGTATTTT.

The chain has TRBV30 and TRBJ2-1, with TRBD2 matching over 8 bases. CDR3 length equals 13 residues. V gave up 5 bases and J gave up 9 bases; unmatched junction bases: 9. CDR1 and CDR2 from the germline V gene are GTSNPN and SVGIG (reference sequence). DNA of the CDR3: TGTGCCTGGGGCACTAGCGGTAAGGGTGAGCAGTTCTTC. Its translation is CAWGTSGKGEQFF. The full variable domain, with the rest looked up from reference TRBV30 and TRBJ2-1, is SQTIHQWPATLVQPVGSPLSLECTVEGTSNPNLYWYRQAAGRGLQLLFYSVGIGQISSEVPQNLSASRPQDRQFILSSKKLLLSDSGFYLCAWGTSGKGEQFFGPGTRLTVL.

The CDR3 here is CASSEVPGQRSPLHF. CDR3 DNA sequence: TGTGCCAGCAGTGAAGTACCGGGCCAGCGTTCACCCCTCCACTTT. This chain links TRBV2 with TRBJ1-6; D not resolved. Germline CDR1 and CDR2: SNHLY and FYNNEI. Trimming stripped 1 base from V and 9 bases from J, with 13 bases between. The CDR3 loop spans 15 amino acids.

The chain recombines TRBV4-2 with TRBJ2-7, with D possibly being TRBD2 (5 bases). The CDR3 loop spans 14 amino acids. CDR1 and CDR2 from the germline V gene are LGHNA and YNFKEQ. Trimming removed 8 bases at V and 2 bases at J, with 16 bases between. CDR3 protein: CASRVRTGTYEQYF. The CDR3 DNA is TGTGCCAGCCGAGTTCGGACTGGCACCTACGAGCAGTACTTC.

This chain uses TRBV9 with TRBJ2-3; no reliable D call. Per germline, CDR1 SGDLS and CDR2 YYNGEE. The CDR3 sequence is 13 residues long. With 7 bases removed from V and 0 bases from J, the gap between germline ends came to 9 bases. DNA of the CDR3: TGTGCCAGCGCCGTGGGGAGCACAGATACGCAGTATTTT. It translates to CASAVGSTDTQYF.

The J gene is TRBJ2-1, the V gene TRBV7-2; the D gene is possibly TRBD2 (6 bases). CDR3 length: 16 residues. With 1 base removed from V and 6 bases from J, the gap between germline ends came to 16 bases. Germline-derived CDR1 and CDR2 are SGHTA and FQGNSA. The CDR3 nucleotides read TGTGCCAGCAGCTTAGTGGGGCGCGGGGAATCCAATGAGCAGTTCTTC. This codes for CASSLVGRGESNEQFF.

The chain has TRBV27 and TRBJ1-2; 9 bases map to TRBD1. The CDR3 has 13 amino acids. Germline V gene sequence: CDR1 MNHEY, CDR2 SMNVEV (reference sequence). The J segment lost 6 bases and the V segment lost 5 bases, leaving 4 bases of the junction unmatched. The CDR3 protein is CASSTWTGDGYTF. As DNA, the CDR3 is TGTGCCAGCAGTACCTGGACAGGGGATGGCTACACCTTC.

Turning to this clonotype: A junction end diverges from the germline sequence, so it may reflect a read error. The chain carries TRBV2 and TRBJ2-2; TRBD1 aligns across 7 bases. Germline loops: CDR1 SNHLY, CDR2 FYNNEI. The CDR3 is 17 amino acids. The CDR3 sequence is CTSRHPGTDPNTGELFF. CDR3 sequence (DNA): TGTACCAGCAGACACCCGGGGACAGACCCGAACACCGGGGAGCTGTTTTTT.

The chain recombines TRBV27 with TRBJ2-5; TRBD1 matches at 9 bases. Germline V CDR1 and CDR2: MNHEY, SMNVEV (reference sequence). The CDR3 runs to 13 residues. J lost 7 bases, V lost 8 bases, and 8 bases had no gene match. The CDR3 spells CASGSPGQGTQYF. The DNA for the CDR3 is TGTGCCAGCGGTTCCCCGGGACAGGGGACCCAGTACTTC.

The chain couples TRBV7-9 to TRBJ2-3; no reliable D call. CDR3 length: 11 residues. The ends were cut back, 5 bases at V and 6 bases at J, with 6 bases in the middle. The germline V gene has CDR1 SEHNR and CDR2 FQNEAQ (reference sequence). The DNA for the CDR3 is TGTGCCAGCAGCCCCCCTGATACGCAGTATTTT. Protein: CASSPPDTQYF.

The chain recombines TRBV5-4 with TRBJ2-5; D gene uncertain. This CDR3 is 11 amino acids long. Germline assignment: CDR1 SGHNT and CDR2 YYREEE (reference sequence). V lost 1 base, J lost 6 bases, and 4 bases lay in between. The CDR3 here is CASSLRQTQYF. CDR3 in DNA: TGTGCCAGCAGCTTGAGGCAGACCCAGTACTTC.

The genes are TRBV20-1 and TRBJ2-1; D may match TRBD1 or TRBD2 (7 bases each). CDR3 length: 13 amino acids. Per the germline V gene, CDR1 is DFQATT and CDR2 is SNEGSKA (reference sequence). V dropped 2 bases and J dropped 6 bases, with 11 bases sitting between them. CDR3 bases: TGCAGTGCTAGACCCAGGGGGGGCAATGAGCAGTTCTTC. It translates to CSARPRGGNEQFF.

In this sample, this clonotype turned up a few times. The chain employs TRBV15 and TRBJ2-7; D possibly matches TRBD1 or TRBD2 (7 bases each). The length of the CDR3 is 16 residues. V dropped 2 bases and J dropped 5 bases, with 19 bases sitting between them. Germline CDR1 is LNHNV and CDR2 is YYDKDF (reference sequence). The CDR3 DNA is TGTGCCACCAGCAGATATAAAGGGGGCCGGGGGGACGAGCAGTACTTC. Amino acids: CATSRYKGGRGDEQYF.

The chain carries TRBV4-1 and TRBJ2-7; 8 positions match TRBD1. This CDR3 spans 13 amino acids. With V trimmed by 11 bases and J by 3 bases, 9 bases remained unmatched. Per the germline V gene, CDR1 is MGHRA and CDR2 is YSYEKL. The CDR3 region is CAWIRDRNYEQYF. The CDR3 region has the DNA TGCGCCTGGATCCGGGACAGGAACTACGAGCAGTACTTC.

The chain combines TRBV29-1 with TRBJ2-7, with 8 nucleotides matching TRBD1. CDR3 length equals 15 residues. Germline V gene sequence: CDR1 SQVTM, CDR2 ANQGSEA. V shed 3 bases, J shed 2 bases, and the junction held 9 bases outside the gene matches. The CDR3 DNA reads TGCAGCGTTGATAATCCGGACAGGGAGACCTACGAGCAGTACTTC. Its protein is CSVDNPDRETYEQYF.

The V call is TRBV7-8, the J call TRBJ2-5, with 9 bases that match TRBD2. With 0 bases clipped from V and 0 bases from J, the junction kept 2 bases outside the gene matches. The CDR3 is 16 residues long. Germline V CDR1 and CDR2: SGHVS, FQNEAQ. In DNA, the CDR3 is TGTGCCAGCAGCTTAGCGGGACTAGCCGACCAAGAGACCCAGTACTTC. The encoded protein is CASSLAGLADQETQYF.

This sequence joins TRBV30 and TRBJ2-5; D not resolved. The V and J ends lost 1 base and 5 bases respectively, with 14 bases between them. The CDR3 contains 14 residues. CDR1 and CDR2 (germline): GTSNPN, SVGIG (reference sequence). The CDR3 reads CAWSDGVDWETQYF. CDR3 sequence (DNA): TGTGCCTGGAGTGACGGCGTGGATTGGGAGACCCAGTACTTC.

V and J are TRBV13 and TRBJ2-3; 9 nucleotides match TRBD2. Germline assignment: CDR1 PRHDT and CDR2 FYEKMQ (reference sequence). This CDR3 has 17 residues. J gave up 3 bases and V 0 bases, and 7 bases lay outside the gene matches. CDR3 residues: CASSLGSSGTRTDTQYF. The CDR3 DNA follows: TGTGCCAGCAGCTTAGGCTCTAGCGGGACGCGAACAGATACGCAGTATTTT.

The chain employs TRBV10-2 and TRBJ2-1, with 8 bases fitting TRBD2. The CDR3 is 15 amino acids. Germline assignment: CDR1 WSHSY and CDR2 SAAADI. The V and J ends lost 8 bases and 5 bases, in that order; junction bases with no gene match: 11. This CDR3 is CASASGRSVDNEQFF. CDR3 bases: TGCGCCAGCGCTAGCGGGCGGTCTGTGGACAATGAGCAGTTCTTC.

The chain uses TRBV5-1 and TRBJ2-1; 9 positions agree with TRBD2. CDR1 is SGHRS, CDR2 YFSETQ, per germline. The CDR3 is 14 amino acids. V gave up 4 bases and J gave up 10 bases; unmatched junction bases: 9. The CDR3 region has the DNA TGCGCCAGCAGCCCGGGACTAGCTACTAAGGAGCAGTTCTTC. Its protein is CASSPGLATKEQFF.

This chain connects TRBV2 to TRBJ1-4, with 9 bases fitting TRBD1. V dropped 6 bases and J dropped 2; count of bases not matched to a gene: 7. Germline V gene lookup returns CDR1 SNHLY and CDR2 FYNNEI. CDR3 length: 16 amino acids. Here the CDR3 reads CASRTGGAQTNEKLFF. As DNA, the CDR3 is TGTGCCAGCAGGACAGGGGGGGCCCAGACTAATGAAAAACTGTTTTTT.

This clonotype was recorded only once. The chain links TRBV7-2 to TRBJ2-7; 8 positions agree with TRBD2. Unmatched junction bases numbered 9, after V lost 2 bases and J lost 6 bases. CDR3 length: 15 residues. Germline V gene data show CDR1 as SGHTA and CDR2 as FQGNSA. The CDR3 sequence is CASSLKVGRAVEQYF. The CDR3 DNA reads as TGTGCCAGCAGCTTAAAAGTCGGGAGGGCCGTCGAGCAGTACTTC.

The chain has TRBV28 and TRBJ2-5; D is possibly TRBD1 or TRBD2 (5 bases each). The CDR3 is made up of 15 amino acids. CDR1 and CDR2 from the germline V gene are MDHEN and SYDVKM. V was shortened by 5 bases and J by 2 bases, with 15 bases between the two germline ends. The CDR3 sequence is CASSATGRKQETQYF. DNA of the CDR3: TGTGCCAGCAGTGCTACGGGACGGAAGCAAGAGACCCAGTACTTC.

About this clonotype: Because the CDR3 is missing its conserved closing phenylalanine or tryptophan, this is likely a read error. The rearrangement joins TRBV27 to TRBJ1-2; tentatively, D is TRBD1 (6 bases). Trimming took off 2 bases at V and 7 bases at J, with 11 bases between the two ends. This CDR3 region has 13 residues. Germline V gives CDR1 MNHEY, CDR2 SMNVEV (reference sequence). The CDR3 protein is CASSLRHRAGYTL. DNA for the CDR3: TGTGCCAGCAGTTTACGACACAGGGCTGGCTACACCCTC.